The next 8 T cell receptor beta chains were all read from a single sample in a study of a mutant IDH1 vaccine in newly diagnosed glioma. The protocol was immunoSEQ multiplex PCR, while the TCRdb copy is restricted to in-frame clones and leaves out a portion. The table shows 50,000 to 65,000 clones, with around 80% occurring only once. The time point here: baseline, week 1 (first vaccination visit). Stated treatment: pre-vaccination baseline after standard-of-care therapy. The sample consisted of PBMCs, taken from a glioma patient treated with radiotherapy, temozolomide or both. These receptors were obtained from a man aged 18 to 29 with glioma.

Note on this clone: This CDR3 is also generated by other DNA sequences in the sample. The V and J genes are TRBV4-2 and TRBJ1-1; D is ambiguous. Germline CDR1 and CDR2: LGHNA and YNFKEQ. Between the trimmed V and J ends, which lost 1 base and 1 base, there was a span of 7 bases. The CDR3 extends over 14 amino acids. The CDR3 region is CASSQGFGNTEAFF. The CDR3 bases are TGTGCCAGCAGCCAAGGCTTTGGGAACACTGAAGCTTTCTTT.

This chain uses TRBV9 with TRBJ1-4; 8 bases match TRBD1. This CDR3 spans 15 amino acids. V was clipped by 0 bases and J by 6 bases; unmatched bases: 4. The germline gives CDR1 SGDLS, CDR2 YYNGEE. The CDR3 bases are TGTGCCAGCAGCGTAGGCACAGGGGGGCATGAAAAACTGTTTTTT. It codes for CASSVGTGGHEKLFF. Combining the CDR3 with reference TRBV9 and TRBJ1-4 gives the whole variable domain DSGVTQTPKHLITATGQRVTLRCSPRSGDLSVYWYQQSLDQGLQFLIQYYNGEERAKGNILERFSAQQFPDLHSELNLSSLELGDSALYFCASSVGTGGHEKLFFGSGTQLSVL.

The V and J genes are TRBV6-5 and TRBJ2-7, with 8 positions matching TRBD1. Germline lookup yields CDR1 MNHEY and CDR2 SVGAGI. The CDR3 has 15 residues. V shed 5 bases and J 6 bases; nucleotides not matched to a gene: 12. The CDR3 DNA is TGTGCCAGCAGTATGGCAGGGGGCGCAGTAAGCGAGCAGTACTTC. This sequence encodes CASSMAGGAVSEQYF.

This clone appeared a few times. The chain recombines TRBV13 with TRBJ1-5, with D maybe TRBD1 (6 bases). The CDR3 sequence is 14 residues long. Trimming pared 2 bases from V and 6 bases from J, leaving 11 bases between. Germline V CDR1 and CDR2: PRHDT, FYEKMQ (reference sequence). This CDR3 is CASSLRGFSQPQHF. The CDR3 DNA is TGTGCCAGCAGCTTAAGGGGGTTTAGTCAGCCCCAGCATTTT.

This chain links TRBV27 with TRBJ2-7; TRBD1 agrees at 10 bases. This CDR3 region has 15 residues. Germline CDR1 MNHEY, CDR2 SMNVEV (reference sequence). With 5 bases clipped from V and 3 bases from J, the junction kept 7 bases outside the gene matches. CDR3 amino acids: CASSLRTGGIYEQYF. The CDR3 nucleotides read TGTGCCAGCAGTCTTCGGACAGGGGGGATCTACGAGCAGTACTTC.

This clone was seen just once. The CDR3 sequence is CASSMVDGQPQHF. The CDR3 DNA follows: TGTGCCAGCAGCATGGTAGACGGACAGCCCCAGCATTTT. V is TRBV7-8 and J is TRBJ1-5; D gene ambiguous. Trimming shortened V by 5 bases and J by 7 bases, and 12 bases separated the two germline ends. This CDR3 comprises 13 residues. Germline CDR1 is SGHVS and CDR2 is FQNEAQ. Combining the CDR3 with reference TRBV7-8 and TRBJ1-5 gives the whole variable domain GAGVSQSPRYKVAKRGQDVALRCDPISGHVSLFWYQQALGQGPEFLTYFQNEAQLDKSGLPSDRFFAERPEGSVSTLKIQRTQQEDSAVYLCASSMVDGQPQHFGDGTRLSIL.

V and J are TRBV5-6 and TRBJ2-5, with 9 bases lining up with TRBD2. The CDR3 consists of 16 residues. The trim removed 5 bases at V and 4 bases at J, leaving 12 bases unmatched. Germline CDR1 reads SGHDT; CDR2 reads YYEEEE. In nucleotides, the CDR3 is TGTGCCAGCAGTCGTTGGGCGGGGGGGAGACGAGAGACCCAGTACTTC. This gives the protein CASSRWAGGRRETQYF.

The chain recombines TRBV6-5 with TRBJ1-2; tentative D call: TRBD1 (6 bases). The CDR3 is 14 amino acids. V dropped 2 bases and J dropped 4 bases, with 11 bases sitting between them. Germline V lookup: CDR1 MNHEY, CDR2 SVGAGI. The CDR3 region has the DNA TGTGCCAGCAGTTACAAGGGGGGAGCCTATGGCTACACCTTC. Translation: CASSYKGGAYGYTF.